Below are 9 T cell receptor beta chains sequenced from a single sample in a study of CD8+ T cells in alopecia areata. Treatment specified: oral pan-JAK inhibitor, 5-10 mg twice daily. Once RNA had been extracted, it was reverse transcribed into cDNA to act as the sequencing template. The assay was immunoSEQ multiplex PCR, and TCRdb's table has in-frame clones only and misses some. The repertoire holds about 200,000 clones, less than 45% seen once, with 0.48% in the top ten. This material consisted of CD4+ T cells sorted from blood, taken at approximately week 31, from a patient treated with tofacitinib. Receptors were obtained from a human donor with alopecia areata.

The chain combines TRBV4-1 with TRBJ2-5; no clear D gene. Trimming cost V 8 bases and J 5 bases, with 12 bases left between them. CDR1 is MGHRA, CDR2 YSYEKL, per germline. CDR3 length: 12 amino acids. The CDR3 bases are TGCGCCAGCTCTGGGGTCCGTGAGACCCAGTACTTC. It encodes CASSGVRETQYF.

V is TRBV5-6 and J is TRBJ1-3, with D tentatively TRBD1 (5 bases). The V and J ends lost 2 bases and 2 bases respectively, with 11 bases between them. The germline gives CDR1 SGHDT, CDR2 YYEEEE. The CDR3 is 15 residues long. CDR3 region: CASSFLGRAGNTIYF. In nucleotides, the CDR3 is TGTGCCAGCAGCTTTTTGGGCAGGGCTGGAAACACCATATATTTT.

The chain uses TRBV30 and TRBJ2-1; D might be TRBD2 (5 bases). The CDR3 is 11 residues long. Germline CDR1 GTSNPN, CDR2 SVGIG (reference sequence). V lost 1 base to trimming and J lost 13 bases, with 11 bases between them. CDR3 loop: CAWSGVATQFF. CDR3 in DNA: TGTGCCTGGAGTGGAGTAGCGACCCAGTTCTTC. Full variable domain (rest looked up from reference TRBV30 and TRBJ2-1): SQTIHQWPATLVQPVGSPLSLECTVEGTSNPNLYWYRQAAGRGLQLLFYSVGIGQISSEVPQNLSASRPQDRQFILSSKKLLLSDSGFYLCAWSGVATQFFGPGTRLTVL.

There are a few counts of this clone. The chain carries TRBV6-6 and TRBJ2-3; D is possibly TRBD1 (5 bases). The CDR3 extends over 13 amino acids. Germline V CDR1 and CDR2: MNHNY, SVGAGI (reference sequence). V was shortened by 5 bases and J by 3 bases, with 9 bases between the two germline ends. As DNA, the CDR3 is TGTGCCAGCAGTAGCAGGGAAACAGATACGCAGTATTTT. Protein: CASSSRETDTQYF.

This clone was counted between two and nine times. The V gene is TRBV6-6, the J gene TRBJ1-1; D is unresolved. CDR1 is MNHNY, CDR2 SVGAGI, per germline (reference sequence). The CDR3 runs to 14 residues. Trimming removed 2 bases at V and 1 base at J, with 8 bases between. CDR3 in amino acids: CASSYETPNTEAFF. In DNA form, the CDR3 reads TGTGCCAGCAGTTACGAGACACCGAACACTGAAGCTTTCTTT.

V is TRBV5-4 and J is TRBJ1-1; a weak D match, TRBD1 (6 bases). There are 13 residues in the CDR3. Germline-derived CDR1 and CDR2 are SGHNT and YYREEE (reference sequence). Trimming left V 5 bases short and J 0 bases short, with 8 bases between. This CDR3 is CASSRDMNTEAFF. CDR3 nucleotides: TGTGCCAGCAGTAGGGACATGAACACTGAAGCTTTCTTT.

The chain couples TRBV5-4 to TRBJ2-5; no clear D gene. The CDR3 extends over 14 amino acids. V shed 0 bases and J shed 5 bases, with 11 bases lying between them. Looked up from germline, CDR1 is SGHNT and CDR2 is YYREEE (reference sequence). CDR3 coding DNA: TGTGCCAGCAGCTTGGACCTGTCCGGGGAGACCCAGTACTTC. Protein: CASSLDLSGETQYF.

The chain employs TRBV4-1 and TRBJ1-2; the D is unclear. The CDR3 covers 14 residues. Per germline, CDR1 MGHRA and CDR2 YSYEKL. The V end was cut by 4 bases, the J end by 2 bases, with 11 bases between. The CDR3 nucleotides read TGCGCCAGCAGCCGCCCGCAGCCCAACTATGGCTACACCTTC. Its protein product is CASSRPQPNYGYTF.

The J gene is TRBJ1-5, the V gene TRBV30, with 7 positions matching TRBD1. After removal of 4 bases from V and 2 bases from J, the junction contained 5 bases not matched to a gene. The CDR3 has 14 amino acids. Germline lookup yields CDR1 GTSNPN and CDR2 SVGIG (reference sequence). CDR3 nucleotides: TGTGCCTGGACTCCGACAGGGCGCAATCAGCCCCAGCATTTT. It specifies CAWTPTGRNQPQHF.